This TCR beta chain was found in a study of beta chain features in type 1 diabetes. As for this clone: Its cognate antigen is unknown. Just one base apart from a much larger clone, this may be a read error.

Findings and caveats of the study: Patients with type 1 diabetes showed fewer VDJ junction insertions and more deletions. The influence of HLA type on TCRB rearrangement stayed undetermined.

As every portion of the isolated RNA was reverse transcribed, the sequencing read expressed TCRB transcripts. Sequencing was performed with immunoSEQ multiplex PCR; in TCRdb, only in-frame clones are kept and a portion is missing. The sample shows about 160,000 clones, roughly 9.1% of them seen only once. Every single donor gave one heparinised blood draw, and these averaged approximately 120 mL. In germline, CDR1 is MNHNY, CDR2 SVGAGI (reference sequence). Trimming shortened V by 2 bases and J by 1 base, and 3 bases separated the two germline ends. The length of the CDR3 is 13 residues. Sequencing was carried out using central memory CD4+ T cells from blood. The chain is built from TRBV6-6 and TRBJ1-3; D remains unclear. This TCR was sampled from a woman aged 18-35 years in good health. The CDR3 nucleotides are TGTGCCAGCAGTTACGTATCTGGAAACACCATATATTTT. Residues: CASSYVSGNTIYF.